These 14 T cell receptor beta chains were all obtained from the same sample, sequenced in a study of T cells in Graves' hyperthyroidism and ophthalmopathy. RNA transcripts yielded amplified TCR beta CDR3 regions. HTBI primers were the set used in a first-round RT-PCR of the TCR CDR3. Via MiXCR, TCRdb re-called the multiplex PCR reads, giving one row per CDR3 protein. The sample has 500,000 to 600,000 distinct CDR3 sequences, 35% to 50% seen once. Sequencing was performed on peripheral blood or thyroid tissue (not recorded which). The receptors were gathered from an adult woman with Graves' disease, either hyperthyroidism or ophthalmopathy (not recorded which).

This clonotype was detected a few times. The chain links TRBV5-1 to TRBJ2-2, with D maybe TRBD1 (5 bases). This CDR3 is 14 amino acids long. V was shortened by 4 bases and J by 0 bases, with 7 bases between the two germline ends. CDR1 and CDR2 from the germline V gene are SGHRS and YFSETQ. This CDR3 is CASSAQANTGELFF. CDR3 in DNA: TGCGCCAGCAGCGCACAGGCGAACACCGGGGAGCTGTTTTTT.

This clonotype was found once. The chain is built from TRBV29-1 and TRBJ2-3; 10 nucleotides align to TRBD1. CDR1 SQVTM and CDR2 ANQGSEA come from the germline V gene. The CDR3 length is 12 residues. V dropped 6 bases and J dropped 7; count of bases not matched to a gene: 4. The CDR3: CSVRTGGNTQYF. CDR3 nucleotide sequence: TGCAGCGTCAGGACAGGGGGTAATACGCAGTATTTT.

At least ten counts were recorded for this clonotype. The V gene is TRBV7-2, the J gene TRBJ2-2; 7 nucleotides align to TRBD2. The CDR3 is 16 amino acids. The J segment lost 0 bases and the V segment lost 1 base, leaving 2 bases of the junction unmatched. CDR1 SGHTA and CDR2 FQGNSA come from the germline V gene. The CDR3 region has the DNA TGTGCCAGCAGCTTAGTGGGGGGGTCGAACACCGGGGAGCTGTTTTTT. It translates to CASSLVGGSNTGELFF.

The genes are TRBV19 and TRBJ1-2; D remains unclear. Germline V gene sequence: CDR1 LNHDA, CDR2 SQIVND (reference sequence). V was clipped by 3 bases and J by 0 bases, with 8 bases between them. This CDR3 is built from 14 residues. The CDR3 here is CASSIKGTNYGYTF. For the CDR3, the DNA is TGTGCCAGTAGTATTAAAGGGACTAACTATGGCTACACCTTC.

Note on this clonotype: At one end, the junction sequence differs from germline, possibly due to a read error. The chain joins TRBV20-1 to TRBJ2-7; tentatively, D is TRBD2 (5 bases). The CDR3 runs 8 residues. Germline assignment: CDR1 DFQATT and CDR2 SNEGSKA (reference sequence). The CDR3 region has the DNA TGCAGTGCCGGGGTTCTTGCTTTC. This gives the protein CSAGVLAF.

The chain recombines TRBV10-3 with TRBJ2-5; perhaps D is TRBD1 or TRBD2 (5 bases each). Trimming took 11 bases from V and 5 from J, leaving 15 bases between them. This CDR3 spans 12 amino acids. Germline CDR1 is ENHRY and CDR2 is SYGVKD. The CDR3 sequence: CAPGTRGETQYF. Here the CDR3 DNA reads TGTGCCCCCGGGACCCGTGGTGAGACCCAGTACTTC.

Regarding this clonotype: Sequence at one end of the junction differs from germline and may be a read error. The J gene is TRBJ2-7, the V gene TRBV29-1; tentative D call: TRBD2 (5 bases). Germline CDR1 and CDR2: SQVTM and ANQGSEA. The CDR3 runs to 14 residues. The CDR3: CSVKDPGTVYEQYF. The CDR3, as DNA: TGCAGCGTTAAAGATCCGGGAACAGTGTACGAGCAGTACTTC.

In this sample, this clonotype turned up a few times. The chain combines TRBV7-9 with TRBJ2-7; D may correspond to TRBD1 or TRBD2 (6 bases each). Germline values: CDR1 SEHNR, CDR2 FQNEAQ (reference sequence). The CDR3 loop spans 11 amino acids. Trimming removed 3 bases at V and 9 bases at J, with 9 bases between. Here the CDR3 reads CASSLGGGQYF. For the CDR3, the DNA is TGTGCCAGCAGCTTGGGGGGCGGGCAGTACTTC.

The V gene is TRBV19, the J gene TRBJ2-2; 7 bases map to TRBD2. This CDR3 is 15 amino acids long. The ends lost 8 bases at V and 6 bases at J; junction bases unmatched: 12. The germline CDR1 and CDR2 sequences are LNHDA and SQIVND (reference sequence). CDR3 region: CASSEIVTSPGELFF. As DNA, the CDR3 is TGTGCCAGTTCGGAAATTGTGACTAGCCCCGGGGAGCTGTTTTTT.

This clonotype has just a few counts. The CDR3 region has the DNA TGTGCCGGAGGGGAGGGGGAGACCCAGTACTTC. The encoded protein is CAGGEGETQYF. This chain joins TRBV10-3 and TRBJ2-5; TRBD2 matches at 7 bases. CDR1 is ENHRY, CDR2 SYGVKD, per germline. The CDR3 loop spans 11 amino acids. J was trimmed by 5 bases and V by 11 bases; bases with no gene match: 5.

The chain couples TRBV29-1 to TRBJ1-3, with D unclear. Trimming stripped 2 bases from V and 0 bases from J, with 8 bases between. From germline, CDR1 is SQVTM and CDR2 ANQGSEA. CDR3 length equals 14 residues. Here the CDR3 DNA reads TGCAGCGTTGAAAGGCCTAACTCTGGAAACACCATATATTTT. Translated: CSVERPNSGNTIYF.

The genes are TRBV7-9 and TRBJ2-5, with 9 bases matching TRBD1. This CDR3 spans 15 amino acids. V was pared by 4 bases and J by 3 bases, with 6 bases of the junction left unmatched. Germline assignment: CDR1 SEHNR and CDR2 FQNEAQ (reference sequence). CDR3 amino acids: CASSSGQGWEETQYF. CDR3 DNA sequence: TGTGCCAGCAGCTCCGGACAGGGGTGGGAAGAGACCCAGTACTTC. Complete variable domain (other parts from reference TRBV7-9 and TRBJ2-5): DTGVSQNPRHKITKRGQNVTFRCDPISEHNRLYWYRQTLGQGPEFLTYFQNEAQLEKSRLLSDRFSAERPKGSFSTLEIQRTEQGDSAMYLCASSSGQGWEETQYFGPGTRLLVL.

This clonotype was counted once. The gene calls are TRBV7-1 and TRBJ2-5; the D gene is possibly TRBD1 (5 bases). TRBV7-1 is placed among ORFs of uncertain function. The CDR3 totals 19 residues. Trimming left V 3 bases short and J 4 bases short, with 27 bases between. CDR3 sequence reads: CASSSLPPGRASGRETQYF. CDR3 DNA sequence: TGTGCCAGCAGCTCCCTCCCTCCCGGCAGGGCGTCTGGGCGAGAGACCCAGTACTTC.

This clonotype was seen only a few times. The V call is TRBV2, the J call TRBJ2-5; D uncertain. The V gene lost 8 bases and the J gene lost 9 bases, with 19 bases spanning the gap. The CDR3 has 13 residues. Germline loops: CDR1 SNHLY, CDR2 FYNNEI. This chain's CDR3 is CASSPIGNQPQYF. The CDR3 DNA is TGTGCCAGCTCCCCGATCGGCAATCAGCCCCAGTACTTC. The whole variable domain, remainder taken from reference TRBV2 and TRBJ2-5, is EPEVTQTPSHQVTQMGQEVILRCVPISNHLYFYWYRQILGQKVEFLVSFYNNEISEKSEIFDDQFSVERPDGSNFTLKIRSTKLEDSAMYFCASSPIGNQPQYFGPGTRLLVL.